This T cell receptor (beta chain) is drawn from a study of a mutant IDH1 vaccine in newly diagnosed glioma. Study-level information: Vaccination started 4-6 weeks after radiotherapy alone, or with temozolomide cycles. Those enrolled had earlier been treated with radiotherapy, temozolomide, or both, mostly both.

Study findings and constraints: Vaccination induced immune responses in about 93% of patients.

The length of the CDR3 is 17 residues. Germline V gene lookup returns CDR1 MNHEY and CDR2 SMNVEV (reference sequence). V dropped 4 bases and J dropped 6 bases, with 22 bases sitting between them. Time point in this sample: week 5, during vaccination. What each vaccine dose contained was 300 ug of mutant IDH1 20-mer peptide, accompanied by topical imiquimod. Donors had new WHO grade 3 or 4 IDH1-mutant, ATRX-lost astrocytomas. The data were produced by immunoSEQ multiplex PCR, yet TCRdb's version contains in-frame clones alone and is incomplete. The table shows some 38,000 clones, with 70% to 80% occurring only once. This clone was recorded only once. Its antigen remains unknown.

V is TRBV27 and J is TRBJ2-1; the D call may be TRBD1 or TRBD2 (5 bases each). The sequence was collected from a man aged 35-49 years with glioma. The material was PBMCs, obtained from a glioma patient whose treatment included an IDH1 peptide vaccine. The CDR3 nucleotides are TGTGCCAGCAGTTCTACCGGGACCAGTATTCGAGGCAATGAGCAGTTCTTC. This encodes CASSSTGTSIRGNEQFF.